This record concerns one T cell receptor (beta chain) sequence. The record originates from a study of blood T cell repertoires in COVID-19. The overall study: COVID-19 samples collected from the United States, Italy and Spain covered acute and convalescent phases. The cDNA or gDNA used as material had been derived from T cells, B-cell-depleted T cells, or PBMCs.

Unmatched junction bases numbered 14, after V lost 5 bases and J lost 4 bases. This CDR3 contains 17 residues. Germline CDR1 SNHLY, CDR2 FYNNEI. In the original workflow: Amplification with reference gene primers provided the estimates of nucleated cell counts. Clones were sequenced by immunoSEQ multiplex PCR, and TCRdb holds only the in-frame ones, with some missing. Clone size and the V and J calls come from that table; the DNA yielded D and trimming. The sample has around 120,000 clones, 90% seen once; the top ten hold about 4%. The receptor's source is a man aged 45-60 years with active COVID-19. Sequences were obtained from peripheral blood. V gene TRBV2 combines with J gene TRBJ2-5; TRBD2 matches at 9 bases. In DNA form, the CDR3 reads TGTGCCAGCAGTCGCTGGGGCGGGAGGGCCCTCGGAGAGACCCAGTACTTC. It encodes CASSRWGGRALGETQYF.